Each of the 9 T cell receptor beta chains below was sequenced from the same sample in a study of T cell responses to AZD1222 COVID-19 vaccine. Sequencing used immunoSEQ multiplex PCR; TCRdb keeps in-frame clones, though not all of them. There are 75,000 to 100,000 clones in the sample; roughly nine tenths occur only once, and more than 1.5% lies in the top ten. Specimen: peripheral blood, collected on day 0 of AZD1222 vaccination. The receptors here all came from an adult in good health.

The V and J genes are TRBV3-1 (or the pseudogene TRBV3-2) and TRBJ2-3, with TRBD2 matching 12 bases. The length of the CDR3 is 19 residues. V gave up 0 bases and J gave up 2 bases; unmatched junction bases: 9. From germline, CDR1 is LGHDT and CDR2 YNNKEL (reference sequence). CDR3 residues: CASSQDRRSSGGVTDTQYF. As DNA, the CDR3 is TGTGCCAGCAGCCAAGATCGGAGGTCTAGCGGGGGGGTCACAGATACGCAGTATTTT.

The rearrangement links TRBV30 to TRBJ2-1, with 8 bases fitting TRBD2. J gave up 5 bases and V 2 bases, and 11 bases lay outside the gene matches. Germline loops: CDR1 GTSNPN, CDR2 SVGIG (reference sequence). The CDR3 length is 16 residues. The chain's CDR3 is CAWSLYGTSIHNEQFF. CDR3 nucleotide sequence: TGTGCCTGGAGTCTGTACGGGACTAGTATTCACAATGAGCAGTTCTTC.

Only one count was recorded for this clone. The chain is built from TRBV5-1 and TRBJ2-2, with D possibly being TRBD1 (5 bases). The V gene lost 4 bases and the J gene lost 4 bases, with 14 bases spanning the gap. The CDR3 consists of 15 residues. CDR1 and CDR2 (germline): SGHRS, YFSETQ. CDR3 protein: CASSLWTSSTGELFF. For the CDR3, the DNA is TGCGCCAGCAGCCTCTGGACATCATCCACCGGGGAGCTGTTTTTT.

This sequence joins TRBV11-3 and TRBJ1-2; D remains unclear. This CDR3 is built from 15 residues. Trimming took off 10 bases at V and 4 bases at J, with 22 bases between the two ends. In germline, CDR1 is SGHNT, CDR2 YENEEA. For the CDR3, the DNA is TGTGCCAACATTCGCGTTGTGCCGGGAAGCTATGGCTACACCTTC. Its translation: CANIRVVPGSYGYTF.

V gene TRBV9 combines with J gene TRBJ2-1; D is possibly TRBD2 (6 bases). Trimming left V 3 bases short and J 2 bases short, with 12 bases between. The length of the CDR3 is 15 residues. Germline CDR1 reads SGDLS; CDR2 reads YYNGEE. In nucleotides, the CDR3 is TGTGCCAGCAGCGAGTCTAGCGAGCCCTACAATGAGCAGTTCTTC. It yields the protein CASSESSEPYNEQFF. Combining the CDR3 with reference TRBV9 and TRBJ2-1 gives the whole variable domain DSGVTQTPKHLITATGQRVTLRCSPRSGDLSVYWYQQSLDQGLQFLIQYYNGEERAKGNILERFSAQQFPDLHSELNLSSLELGDSALYFCASSESSEPYNEQFFGPGTRLTVL.

The V gene is TRBV12-3 or TRBV12-4, the J gene TRBJ1-2; TRBD1 might be the D (6 bases). V was pared by 4 bases and J by 8 bases, with 14 bases between. This CDR3 is 13 amino acids long. The CDR3 DNA reads as TGTGCCAGCAGTTCACAGGGTCCGTCGGGCTACACCTTC. The encoded protein is CASSSQGPSGYTF.

The chain carries TRBV7-3 and TRBJ1-4; 10 nucleotides line up with TRBD1. CDR1 and CDR2 from the germline V gene are SGHTA and FQGTGA. Trimming cost V 5 bases and J 8 bases; bases outside gene matches: 14. The CDR3 has 17 amino acids. The CDR3 sequence: CASSPPNIDRGHEKLFF. The CDR3 region has the DNA TGTGCCAGCAGCCCTCCCAACATAGACAGGGGGCACGAAAAACTGTTTTTT.

V and J are TRBV3-1 (or the pseudogene TRBV3-2) and TRBJ2-7; D call uncertain. V gave up 2 bases and J gave up 3 bases, with 8 bases separating them. Per germline, CDR1 LGHDT and CDR2 YNNKEL (reference sequence). The CDR3 totals 13 residues. In DNA, the CDR3 is TGTGCCAGCAGCCAACAACCACTCTACGAGCAGTACTTC. Translated, it gives CASSQQPLYEQYF.

The chain has TRBV2 and TRBJ2-7; D may be TRBD1 (5 bases). This CDR3 contains 12 residues. From germline, CDR1 is SNHLY and CDR2 FYNNEI. Trimming stripped 6 bases from V and 0 bases from J, with 6 bases between. The CDR3 sequence is CASRRGSYEQYF. The CDR3 region has the DNA TGTGCCAGCAGAAGGGGCTCCTACGAGCAGTACTTC. Using reference TRBV2 and TRBJ2-7 for the parts outside the CDR3, the full variable domain is EPEVTQTPSHQVTQMGQEVILRCVPISNHLYFYWYRQILGQKVEFLVSFYNNEISEKSEIFDDQFSVERPDGSNFTLKIRSTKLEDSAMYFCASRRGSYEQYFGPGTRLTVT.